This T cell receptor beta chain was retrieved from a study of T cells after yellow fever vaccination (dated by TCRdb to the late 2010s). Regarding the complete study: The SMART-Seq v4 Ultra Low Input RNA kit was used to prepare libraries from fractions with low cell numbers. Bulk TCR alpha and beta repertoires were sequenced longitudinally to track T-cell clones before and after primary and booster YFV17D yellow fever vaccination. Two healthy male donors made up the cohort, one aged 18 to 29 years and the other aged 30 to 40 years. Blood samples were taken at several timepoints before and after primary and secondary immunization, and bulk PBMC replicates and cell subsets were isolated. Study-wide conclusions, independent of this receptor: The study included only a couple of donors, which limits how far the findings can be generalized. After the booster, most clones that had expanded after primary vaccination were detected again (around 96% of CD4 and around nine tenths of CD8), suggesting broad maintenance of memory. The secondary T-cell response was weaker than the primary response but faster, peaking on day 5 instead of day 15. A small fraction of clonotypes appeared in both the CD4 and CD8 compartments, likely as a result of convergent recombination. Because abundant contaminating clonotypes from the bulk population could be contained in FACS-sorted repertoires, computational filtering was required.

Synthesis of TCR cDNA relied on 5'RACE template switching, a step that introduced a universal primer site along with unique molecular identifiers. Priming for cDNA synthesis came from both the TCR alpha and TCR beta constant segments. Library amplification used two PCR steps, and the second PCR step added sample barcodes and sequencing adapters. Sequencing of the libraries was done on either Illumina HiSeq 2500 (2x100 bp) or NovaSeq (2x150 bp). Regarding the original processing steps: Demultiplexing of reads and collapsing into UMI consensus sequences were performed with MIGEC, and V(D)J alignment was carried out with MiXCR. Clonotypes responding to the vaccine were identified with edgeR on replicate PBMC samples, with the criteria of FDR below 0.01 and a log2 fold change above 5 up to day 15. Bulk clonotypes were assigned CD4 or CD8 identity according to which sequenced CD4 or CD8 repertoire held them at higher abundance. In TCRdb, the public reads were trimmed at Q25 with fastp and aligned with MiXCR, with productive beta chains retained. All rows with the same CDR3 protein become a single entry with the most common DNA and genes. None of the V and J calls come from the authors' own analysis; TCRdb made them. The sample table lists 200,000 to 300,000 distinct CDR3 sequences, 10% to 15% of them with a count of one. The top ten hold roughly 0.5% of the sample.

In the case of this clonotype: Its antigen remains unidentified. Qualities for individual bases were not recorded, and no much larger clone is one base off.

From V the trimming removes 0 bases and from J it removes 2 bases, while the gene matches leave 6 bases of the junction unaccounted for. As encoded in the germline V gene, CDR1 is SGHRS while CDR2 is YFSETQ. Its CDR3 holds 17 amino acids, cysteine through phenylalanine. Of the read, only the CDR3 DNA is kept; its 51 bases are in frame from base 1. What this sample's treatment or condition label stands for: live attenuated yellow fever vaccine strain. PBMCs were isolated from peripheral blood using a standard Ficoll-Paque protocol. Dynabeads CD4 and CD8 positive selection kits were used to isolate the CD4 and CD8 T-cell fractions. TriZol was used to extract RNA from bulk PBMCs, from CD4 and CD8 fractions, and from dextramer-positive and dextramer-negative fractions.

The rearranged segments are TRBV5-1 and TRBJ2-3, with TRBD2 matching 10 junction bases. Material: CD4+ T cells sorted from PBMCs, obtained 45 days after the yellow fever booster vaccination. The sequence was collected from a man aged 30 to 39 who received the YFV17D yellow fever vaccine. The CDR3 protein sequence reads: CASSLGTSGSSTDTQYF. The nucleotide sequence reads as follows: TGCGCCAGCAGCTTGGGGACTAGCGGCAGCTCCACAGATACGCAGTATTTT.